These 21 T cell receptor beta chains came from one sample sequenced in a study of identical twins (dated by TCRdb to 2016 to 2017). Library prep was done by 5' RACE. Sequencer: Illumina HiSeq 2000. TCRdb passed the public sequencing reads through fastp at Q25 and MiXCR, retaining productive beta sequences. Identical CDR3 protein sequences are pooled into one entry, listed with their most common genes and DNA. This sample lists around 550,000 distinct CDR3 sequences; over 12% were detected once. Of the sample, about 0.4% is held by the ten largest clones. The sample also formed part of further work on yellow fever vaccine responses in identical twins.

The sample consisted of CD4+ T cells sorted from blood. The source of these receptors is a woman younger than 35 in good health.

There are many counts of this clonotype. The rearrangement joins TRBV16 to TRBJ1-1; no reliable D call. The germline V gene encodes CDR1 KGHSY and CDR2 FQNENV. Trimming took 0 bases from V and 3 from J, leaving 5 bases between them. The CDR3 is 13 residues long. CDR3 residues: CASSQSEYTEAFF. CDR3 DNA sequence: TGTGCCAGCAGCCAATCAGAGTACACTGAAGCTTTCTTT.

In this sample, this clonotype turned up a few times. The chain recombines TRBV7-6 with TRBJ1-5; a possible D gene is TRBD1 (5 bases). Germline V gives CDR1 SGHVS, CDR2 FNYEAQ. This CDR3 is 12 amino acids long. Trimming pared 3 bases from V and 9 bases from J, leaving 9 bases between. As DNA, the CDR3 is TGTGCCAGCAGCTTCGTGGGGGGGCCCCAGCATTTT. Protein sequence: CASSFVGGPQHF.

This chain joins TRBV15 and TRBJ2-7; D is unresolved. Trimming pared 0 bases from V and 4 bases from J, leaving 13 bases between. The CDR3 spans 15 residues. Germline V gene lookup returns CDR1 LNHNV and CDR2 YYDKDF (reference sequence). In nucleotides, the CDR3 is TGTGCCACCAGCAGAGATCGGCAGGAGATATACGAGCAGTACTTC. Its translation: CATSRDRQEIYEQYF.

V and J are TRBV19 and TRBJ2-3; TRBD1 or TRBD2 may be the D gene (6 bases each). From germline, CDR1 is LNHDA and CDR2 SQIVND (reference sequence). Trimming left V 8 bases short and J 12 bases short, with 18 bases between. The CDR3 sequence is 12 residues long. CDR3 coding DNA: TGTGCCAGTGGCTGGGGGGCGGATCAACAGTATTTT. Protein sequence: CASGWGADQQYF.

In its sample, this clonotype was seen a few times. CDR3 amino acids: CATRMDRTDTQYF. For the CDR3, the DNA is TGCGCCACCCGAATGGATAGAACAGATACGCAGTATTTT. The chain is built from TRBV5-1 and TRBJ2-3; no definite D call. The germline CDR1 and CDR2 sequences are SGHRS and YFSETQ. CDR3 size: 13 residues. Between the trimmed V and J ends, which lost 9 bases and 3 bases, there was a span of 14 bases.

This clonotype was observed a handful of times. CDR3 coding DNA: TGCAGTGCCCAACAGGGGCCCTTTTACTCCTACGAGCAGTACGTC. Its translation: CSAQQGPFYSYEQYV. This chain connects TRBV20-1 to TRBJ2-7; 7 bases map to TRBD1. In germline, CDR1 is DFQATT, CDR2 SNEGSKA (reference sequence). The V and J ends lost 6 bases and 0 bases, in that order; junction bases with no gene match: 11. The CDR3 has 15 amino acids.

This sequence joins TRBV11-2 and TRBJ2-1; TRBD2 agrees at 8 bases. CDR1 is SGHAT and CDR2 is FQNNGV in the germline V gene. Unmatched junction bases numbered 8, after V lost 3 bases and J lost 4 bases. The CDR3 extends over 16 amino acids. In nucleotides, the CDR3 is TGTGCCAGCAGCTTCGCCCCGGGGGGGAATTACAATGAGCAGTTCTTC. Its translation: CASSFAPGGNYNEQFF.

V usage is TRBV28 and J usage is TRBJ1-6; TRBD1 is a possible D gene (5 bases). The V and J ends lost 2 bases and 7 bases respectively, with 12 bases between them. Per the germline V gene, CDR1 is MDHEN and CDR2 is SYDVKM. The CDR3 sequence is 15 residues long. The CDR3 DNA is TGTGCCAGCAGTTTAGTGGTCCAGGGAAATTCACCCCTCCACTTT. Residues: CASSLVVQGNSPLHF.

The chain employs TRBV7-9 and TRBJ1-4; 7 bases are a match to TRBD1. The germline V gene encodes CDR1 SEHNR and CDR2 FQNEAQ (reference sequence). The trim removed 4 bases at V and 8 bases at J, leaving 4 bases unmatched. The CDR3 has 13 amino acids. CDR3 DNA: TGTGCCAGCAGCTCCCGGGACAGAGAAAAACTGTTTTTT. It translates to CASSSRDREKLFF.

This clonotype was counted ten times or more. The J gene is TRBJ2-2, the V gene TRBV24-1; D ambiguous. The CDR3 covers 15 residues. V was pared by 0 bases and J by 3 bases, with 7 bases between. The germline gives CDR1 KGHDR, CDR2 SFDVKD. The CDR3 reads CATSDLLRDTGELFF. DNA for the CDR3: TGTGCCACCAGTGATTTGCTTCGGGACACCGGGGAGCTGTTTTTT.

V and J are TRBV4-1 and TRBJ1-4; D is ambiguous. CDR3 size: 18 residues. The V and J ends lost 3 bases and 0 bases respectively, with 17 bases between them. Germline assignment: CDR1 MGHRA and CDR2 YSYEKL. CDR3 residues: CASSQATTWTATNEKLFF. The CDR3 DNA follows: TGCGCCAGCAGCCAGGCAACGACCTGGACCGCAACTAATGAAAAACTGTTTTTT.

The chain links TRBV15 to TRBJ1-5; no firm D call. V dropped 4 bases and J dropped 0 bases, with 25 bases sitting between them. This CDR3 is 20 amino acids long. CDR1 is LNHNV, CDR2 YYDKDF, per germline (reference sequence). CDR3 residues: CATSTPPDGFRWPSNQPQHF. In DNA, the CDR3 is TGTGCCACCAGCACCCCCCCGGATGGGTTTAGGTGGCCTAGCAATCAGCCCCAGCATTTT.

This clonotype was counted a few times. The chain recombines TRBV28 with TRBJ2-3; D uncertain. The CDR3 extends over 14 amino acids. The V gene lost 8 bases and the J gene lost 0 bases, with 12 bases spanning the gap. Germline lookup yields CDR1 MDHEN and CDR2 SYDVKM. The DNA for the CDR3 is TGTGCCAGCCAGGTTACCGCTAGCACAGATACGCAGTATTTT. It encodes CASQVTASTDTQYF. Variable domain in full (rest from reference TRBV28 and TRBJ2-3): DVKVTQSSRYLVKRTGEKVFLECVQDMDHENMFWYRQDPGLGLRLIYFSYDVKMKEKGDIPEGYSVSREKKERFSLILESASTNQTSMYLCASQVTASTDTQYFGPGTRLTVL.

In its sample, this clonotype was seen once. V is TRBV7-9 and J is TRBJ2-2; D not resolved. CDR1 and CDR2 (germline): SEHNR, FQNEAQ (reference sequence). This CDR3 is built from 12 residues. Trimming removed 5 bases from V and 6 bases from J, with 7 bases in between. The CDR3 DNA reads as TGTGCCAGCAGCCTAAAGGCCGGGGAGCTGTTTTTT. This encodes CASSLKAGELFF. The full variable domain, completed using reference TRBV7-9 and TRBJ2-2, is DTGVSQNPRHKITKRGQNVTFRCDPISEHNRLYWYRQTLGQGPEFLTYFQNEAQLEKSRLLSDRFSAERPKGSFSTLEIQRTEQGDSAMYLCASSLKAGELFFGEGSRLTVL.

This clonotype has just a few counts. The rearrangement joins TRBV5-8 to TRBJ2-1, with 11 bases aligning to TRBD2. There are 17 residues in the CDR3. Per germline, CDR1 SGHTS and CDR2 YDEGEE. Trimming cost V 0 bases and J 1 base; bases outside gene matches: 3. The DNA of the CDR3 is TGTGCCAGCAGCTTGGCTAGCGGGAGGAAATCCTACAATGAGCAGTTCTTC. Protein sequence: CASSLASGRKSYNEQFF.

The rearrangement links TRBV10-3 to TRBJ2-1; 11 positions agree with TRBD2. Germline CDR1 ENHRY, CDR2 SYGVKD. After removal of 6 bases from V and 4 bases from J, the junction contained 11 bases not matched to a gene. The length of the CDR3 is 17 residues. CDR3 amino acids: CAISLELTSGSYNEQFF. CDR3 sequence (DNA): TGTGCCATCAGCCTAGAACTTACTAGCGGGAGTTACAATGAGCAGTTCTTC.

The chain couples TRBV20-1 to TRBJ2-2; TRBD2 is a possible D gene (6 bases). This CDR3 has 14 residues. Germline loops: CDR1 DFQATT, CDR2 SNEGSKA (reference sequence). V was clipped by 1 base and J by 6 bases, with 12 bases between them. CDR3 nucleotides: TGCAGTGCTAGAGGTGGCGGGGTAGCCGGGGAGCTGTTTTTT. It codes for CSARGGGVAGELFF.

The chain joins TRBV11-2 to TRBJ2-7, with 11 bases identical to TRBD2. Germline lookup yields CDR1 SGHAT and CDR2 FQNNGV. CDR3 length equals 16 residues. V shed 3 bases, J shed 6 bases, and the junction held 10 bases outside the gene matches. The CDR3 DNA reads as TGTGCCAGCAGCTTGAGTGTGTCACTAGCGGGAGTCGAGCAGTACTTC. This sequence encodes CASSLSVSLAGVEQYF.

This chain joins TRBV12-3 or TRBV12-4 and TRBJ1-4; D uncertain. V was trimmed by 3 bases and J by 4 bases, leaving 9 bases between them. The CDR3 runs to 14 residues. DNA for the CDR3: TGTGCCAGCAGTTTGGTCAGCCGTAATGAAAAACTGTTTTTT. Translation: CASSLVSRNEKLFF.

This chain uses TRBV20-1 with TRBJ2-7; D gene uncertain. Germline V lookup: CDR1 DFQATT, CDR2 SNEGSKA (reference sequence). The CDR3 consists of 13 residues. Trimming took 5 bases from V and 1 from J, leaving 12 bases between them. DNA of the CDR3: TGCAGTGCTTGGTCTAGTAGTTCCTACGAGCAGTACTTC. Protein sequence: CSAWSSSSYEQYF.

This clonotype turned up a few times. V and J are TRBV28 and TRBJ2-3; the match to TRBD2 covers 8 bases. Germline assignment: CDR1 MDHEN and CDR2 SYDVKM. Losses at the gene ends were 5 bases for V and 0 bases for J; bases not matched to a gene: 13. This CDR3 has 18 amino acids. The CDR3 sequence: CASSPLGAGGLSTDTQYF. Written as DNA, the CDR3 is TGTGCCAGCAGTCCTCTTGGGGCGGGAGGACTAAGCACAGATACGCAGTATTTT.